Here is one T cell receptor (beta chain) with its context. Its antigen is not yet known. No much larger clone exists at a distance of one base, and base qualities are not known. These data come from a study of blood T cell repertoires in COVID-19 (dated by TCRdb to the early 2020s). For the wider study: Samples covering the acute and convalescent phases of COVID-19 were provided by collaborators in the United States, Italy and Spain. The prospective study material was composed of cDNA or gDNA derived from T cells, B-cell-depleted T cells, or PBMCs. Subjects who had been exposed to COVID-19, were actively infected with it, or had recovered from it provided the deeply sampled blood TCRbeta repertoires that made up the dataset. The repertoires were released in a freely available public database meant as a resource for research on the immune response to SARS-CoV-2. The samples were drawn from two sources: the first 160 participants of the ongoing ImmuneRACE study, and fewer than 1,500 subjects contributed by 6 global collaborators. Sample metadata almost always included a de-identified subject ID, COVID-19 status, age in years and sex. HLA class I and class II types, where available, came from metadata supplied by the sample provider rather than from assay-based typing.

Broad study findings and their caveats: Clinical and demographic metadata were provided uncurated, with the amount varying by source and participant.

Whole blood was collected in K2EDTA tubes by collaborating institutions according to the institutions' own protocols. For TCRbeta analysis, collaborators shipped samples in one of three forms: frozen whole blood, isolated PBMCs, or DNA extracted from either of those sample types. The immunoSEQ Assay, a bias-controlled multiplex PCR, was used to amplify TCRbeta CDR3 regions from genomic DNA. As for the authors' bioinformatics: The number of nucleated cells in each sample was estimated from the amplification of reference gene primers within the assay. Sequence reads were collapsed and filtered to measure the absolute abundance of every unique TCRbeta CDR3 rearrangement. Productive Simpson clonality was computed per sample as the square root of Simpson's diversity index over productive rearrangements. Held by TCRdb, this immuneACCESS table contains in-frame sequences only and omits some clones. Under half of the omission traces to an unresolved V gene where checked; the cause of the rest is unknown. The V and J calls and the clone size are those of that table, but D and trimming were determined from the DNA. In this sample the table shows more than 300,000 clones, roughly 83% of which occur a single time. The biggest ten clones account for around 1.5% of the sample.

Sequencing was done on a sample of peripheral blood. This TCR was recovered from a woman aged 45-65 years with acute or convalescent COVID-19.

The DNA sequence follows: TGCAGTGCTAGTGGGTCAGACATGGCCACAGATACGCAGTATTTT. This is translated as CSASGSDMATDTQYF. Recombination connected TRBV20-1 to TRBJ2-3; the D gene is not confidently resolved. Reading the germline V gene (reference sequence) gives CDR1 DFQATT and CDR2 SNEGSKA. Its CDR3 holds 15 amino acids, cysteine through phenylalanine. Here the CDR3 DNA is all that survives: 45 bases in frame from base 1. The germline ends are 15 bases apart after V is trimmed by 3 bases and J by 2 bases.